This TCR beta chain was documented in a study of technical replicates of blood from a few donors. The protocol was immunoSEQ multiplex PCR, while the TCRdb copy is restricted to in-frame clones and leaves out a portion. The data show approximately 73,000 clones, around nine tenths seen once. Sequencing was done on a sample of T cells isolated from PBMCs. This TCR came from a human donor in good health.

CDR3 in DNA: TGTGCCAGCAGCCAAGGTACAGGGGGGAACACTGAAGCTTTCTTT. It is translated as CASSQGTGGNTEAFF. The rearrangement uses TRBV4-2 and TRBJ1-1, with 8 nucleotides matching TRBD1. CDR1 and CDR2 from the germline V gene are LGHNA and YNFKEQ. The CDR3 has 15 amino acids. J lost 1 base, V lost 1 base, and 2 bases had no gene match.